The TCR beta chain described here comes from a study of control samples from healthy donors and cancer patients. Profiling relied on immunoSEQ multiplex PCR, and the TCRdb table lists in-frame clones only, not all of them. The data show around 100,000 clones, roughly 87% seen once. Specimen: blood. The receptor was isolated from a woman aged 50 to 60 in good health.

CDR3 nucleotide sequence: TGTGCCAGCAGTTCCCCGGGCCAATTGGCCTACGAGCAGTACTTC. Its translation: CASSSPGQLAYEQYF. The chain employs TRBV6-2 or TRBV6-3 and TRBJ2-7, with D hard to call. The V gene's germline CDR1 is MNHEY and CDR2 SVGEGT. V lost 4 bases and J 2 bases, leaving 15 bases between the germline ends. The CDR3 loop spans 15 amino acids.